The sequence of this TCR beta chain was determined in a study of technical replicates of blood from several donors (dated by TCRdb to 2016 to 2017). The method behind the library was the immunoSEQ multiplex PCR assay. In its TCRdb copy, this immuneACCESS table keeps in-frame sequences only and misses some clones. Where compared with another copy, unresolved V genes explain less than half of these, and the others have no known cause. This sample comprises about 100,000 clones, under 96% of them detected only once. Approximately 0.2% of the sample is taken by the ten largest. In regard to this clone: The antigen it binds to is not known. No base quality information exists; no much larger clone differs at one position.

The sequencing input was T cells isolated from PBMCs. This clonotype was obtained from a human donor in good health.

The DNA reads as follows: TGTGCCAGCAGTGAAGCGCATAGGACACTATATGGCTACACCTTC. It encodes CASSEAHRTLYGYTF. The chain uses TRBV6-1 and TRBJ1-2; TRBD1 is a weak D gene call, 5 bases matching. The germline V gene supplies CDR1 MNHNS and CDR2 SASEGT. The CDR3 contains 15 residues, cysteine and phenylalanine counted. Here the CDR3 DNA is all that survives: 45 bases in frame from base 1. V drops 0 bases and J drops 5 bases, leaving 13 bases in between.